The 5 T cell receptor beta chains in this list originate from one sample, sequenced in a study of cytomegalovirus exposure and HLA in healthy donors (dated by TCRdb to between 2016 and 2019). Libraries were made using the immunoSEQ multiplex PCR assay. A mixture of 60 forward primers for TCR Vbeta segments and 13 reverse primers for TCR Jbeta segments was used in the multiplex PCR. The immuneACCESS repertoire file appears here via TCRdb, limited to in-frame rearrangements. These files lack a portion of the clones; in checked studies, under half of the deficit traces to unresolved V genes, and the cause of the others is not known. In all, the sample holds about 160,000 clones, and approximately 88% of those were seen once. Over 0.8% of the sample is in the top ten clones. Sequencing used PBMCs. The receptors originated from a woman in her thirties in good health and CMV-seronegative.

V is TRBV7-2 and J is TRBJ2-7, with 8 positions matching TRBD1. Losses at the gene ends were 5 bases for V and 5 bases for J; bases not matched to a gene: 8. CDR3 length equals 14 residues. Germline values: CDR1 SGHTA, CDR2 FQGNSA. The CDR3 sequence is CASSAPQGVHEQYF. CDR3 bases: TGTGCCAGCAGCGCCCCACAGGGGGTCCACGAGCAGTACTTC.

This clone was counted between two and nine times. The chain is built from TRBV28 and TRBJ1-5, with D possibly TRBD1 on 5 matching bases. Looked up from germline, CDR1 is MDHEN and CDR2 is SYDVKM. The CDR3 length is 12 residues. Trimming took off 5 bases at V and 6 bases at J, with 8 bases between the two ends. The CDR3 bases are TGTGCCAGCAGTCCCCAGGGTCAGCCCCAGCATTTT. This translates into CASSPQGQPQHF.

The CDR3 coding sequence is TGTGCCAGCAGCGTAGACGCTAGCGGGGGCCCAGATACGCAGTATTTT. Amino acid sequence: CASSVDASGGPDTQYF. The J gene is TRBJ2-3, the V gene TRBV9, with TRBD2 matching over 10 bases. V gave up 0 bases and J gave up 4 bases; unmatched junction bases: 5. The germline V gene encodes CDR1 SGDLS and CDR2 YYNGEE. The CDR3 has 16 residues.

V gene TRBV18 combines with J gene TRBJ1-4, with 7 positions matching TRBD1. CDR1 KGHSH and CDR2 LQKENI come from the germline V gene. Unmatched junction bases numbered 14, after V lost 3 bases and J lost 7 bases. The CDR3 spans 17 residues. The CDR3, as DNA: TGTGCCAGCTCACCTCAGAGAGGGCCCTCAGGGGGTGAAAAACTGTTTTTT. Translated: CASSPQRGPSGGEKLFF.

This chain links TRBV18 with TRBJ2-1; tentatively, D is TRBD2 (6 bases). Germline-derived CDR1 and CDR2 are KGHSH and LQKENI. Trimming removed 6 bases from V and 0 bases from J, with 9 bases in between. The CDR3 has 14 residues. CDR3 sequence (DNA): TGTGCCAGCTCGCGGGACTCCTCCTACAATGAGCAGTTCTTC. Translated: CASSRDSSYNEQFF.